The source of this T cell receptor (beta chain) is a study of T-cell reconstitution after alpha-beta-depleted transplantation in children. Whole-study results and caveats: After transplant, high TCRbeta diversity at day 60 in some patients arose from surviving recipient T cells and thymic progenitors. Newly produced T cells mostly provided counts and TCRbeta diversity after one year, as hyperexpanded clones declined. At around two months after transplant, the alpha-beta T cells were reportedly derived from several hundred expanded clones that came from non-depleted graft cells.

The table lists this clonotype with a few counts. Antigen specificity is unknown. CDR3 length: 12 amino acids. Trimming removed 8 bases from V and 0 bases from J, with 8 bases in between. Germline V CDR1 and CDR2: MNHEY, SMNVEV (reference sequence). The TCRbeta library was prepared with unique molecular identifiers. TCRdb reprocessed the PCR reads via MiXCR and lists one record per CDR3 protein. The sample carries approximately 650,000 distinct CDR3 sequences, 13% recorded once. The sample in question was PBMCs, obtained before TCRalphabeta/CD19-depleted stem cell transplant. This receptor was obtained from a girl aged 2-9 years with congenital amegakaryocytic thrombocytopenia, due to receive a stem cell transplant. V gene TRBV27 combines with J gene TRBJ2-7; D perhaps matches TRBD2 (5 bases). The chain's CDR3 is CASFSASYEQYF. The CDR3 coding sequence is TGTGCCAGCTTTAGCGCCTCCTACGAGCAGTACTTC.